This is a list of T cell receptor beta chains from one sample in a study of patients and donors after allogeneic stem cell transplantation. MiXCR, applied by TCRdb to the RT-PCR reads, yields one record per CDR3 protein. This repertoire shows more than 850,000 distinct CDR3 sequences, approximately 18% found once; its top ten account for roughly 6.4%. The specimen was blood, either unsorted or a sorted T cell fraction (not recorded which). The source of these receptors is a human donor who was either an allogeneic HSCT recipient or a stem cell or donor lymphocyte infusion donor (not recorded which). It is not recorded whose cells these are; they may come from a transplant donor. Each CDR3 is given with its conserved first and last residue. The order of the fields is D gene, J gene, V gene, clone size, CDR3 protein, CDR3 DNA. D genes are given only for firm matches. The size of a clone is reported for some rows only, either as once, few or many, or as a class for expanded clones.

>TRBD1|TRBJ1-6|TRBV12-3/TRBV12-4|NA
CASSTPGTGGNNSPLHF
TGTGCCAGCAGTACGCCCGGGACAGGGGGCAATAATTCACCCCTCCACTTT
>TRBD1|TRBJ2-7|TRBV12-3/TRBV12-4|NA
CASSFDRGGEQYF
TGTGCCAGCAGTTTTGACAGGGGAGGCGAGCAGTACTTC
>NA|TRBJ2-7|TRBV5-6|few
CASSLEESGVYDEQYF
TGTGCCAGCAGCTTGGAAGAGTCAGGGGTCTATGACGAGCAGTACTTC
>TRBD1|TRBJ1-2|TRBV12-3/TRBV12-4|NA
CASSPRTGGWYGYTF
TGTGCCAGCAGTCCCCGGACAGGGGGCTGGTATGGCTACACCTTC
>NA|TRBJ1-3|TRBV20-1|NA
CSARELGGGLSSGNTIYF
TGCAGTGCTAGAGAATTGGGTGGGGGATTAAGCTCTGGAAACACCATATATTTT
>NA|TRBJ1-2|TRBV7-9|many
CASSKRGLKEDGYTF
TGTGCCAGCAGCAAAAGAGGACTAAAGGAGGATGGCTACACCTTC
>NA|TRBJ2-3|TRBV3-1|NA
CASSRKVERTDTQYF
TGTGCCAGCAGCCGGAAGGTAGAGAGAACAGATACGCAGTATTTT
>NA|TRBJ2-2|TRBV20-1|NA
CSASRSGTAMNTGELFF
TGCAGTGCTAGCCGCTCCGGGACGGCAATGAACACCGGGGAGCTGTTTTTT
>NA|TRBJ2-4|TRBV20-1|NA
CSAPLTLDAKNIQYF
TGCAGTGCTCCTCTCACACTCGACGCCAAAAACATTCAGTACTTC
>NA|TRBJ2-3|TRBV5-5|NA
CASSLVPGTSTDTQYF
TGTGCCAGCAGCTTGGTTCCGGGGACCAGCACAGATACGCAGTATTTT
>TRBD2|TRBJ2-2|TRBV6-5|few
CASSYSGGYAGELFF
TGTGCCAGCAGTTACTCCGGGGGGTACGCCGGGGAGCTGTTTTTT
>TRBD2|TRBJ2-7|TRBV5-5|few
CASSLARLAGMGAYEQYF
TGTGCCAGCAGCTTGGCCCGGCTAGCGGGGATGGGCGCCTACGAGCAGTACTTC
>TRBD1|TRBJ1-2|TRBV12-3/TRBV12-4|few
CASSSRDRYYTF
TGTGCCAGCAGCTCCCGGGACAGGTACTACACCTTC
>TRBD1|TRBJ2-5|TRBV15|NA
CATSRGTGQETQYF
TGTGCCACCAGCAGAGGGACAGGGCAAGAGACCCAGTACTTC
>NA|TRBJ1-2|TRBV20-1|NA
CSAKDRAGNYGYTF
TGCAGTGCTAAAGACCGGGCGGGAAACTATGGCTACACCTTC
>TRBD1|TRBJ2-7|TRBV13|NA
CASSMTGLSYEQYF
TGTGCCAGCAGCATGACAGGGTTATCCTACGAGCAGTACTTC
>NA|TRBJ1-2|TRBV10-3|NA
CAISEGQTNYGYTF
TGTGCCATCAGTGAGGGACAGACAAACTATGGCTACACCTTC
>TRBD2|TRBJ2-3|TRBV5-1|few
CASSVSGAMSSDTQYF
TGCGCCAGCAGCGTTAGCGGGGCCATGTCATCAGATACGCAGTATTTT
>NA|TRBJ1-2|TRBV5-1|NA
CASRDPGRNYYGYTF
TGCGCCAGCAGAGACCCGGGGCGAAACTACTATGGCTACACCTTC
>NA|TRBJ1-1|TRBV6-1|NA
CASSRGFLGTEAFF
TGTGCCAGCAGTAGAGGGTTTCTGGGAACTGAAGCTTTCTTT
>NA|TRBJ2-2|TRBV2|few
CASSERGYRPGELFF
TGTGCCAGCAGTGAACGGGGATATAGGCCCGGGGAGCTGTTTTTT
>TRBD1|TRBJ1-2|TRBV5-1|NA
CASSLAGKGAYYDYGYTF
TGCGCCAGCAGCTTGGCCGGGAAGGGGGCTTATTACGACTATGGCTACACCTTC
>NA|TRBJ1-5|TRBV20-1|few
CSARPLRSQPQHF
TGCAGTGCTAGACCCCTAAGGTCTCAGCCCCAGCATTTT
>NA|TRBJ1-2|TRBV12-3/TRBV12-4|NA
CASSPWSNVGGYGYTF
TGTGCCAGCAGCCCATGGTCTAACGTGGGCGGCTATGGCTACACCTTC
>TRBD1|TRBJ2-7|TRBV12-3/TRBV12-4|NA
CASSATRGQYEQYF
TGTGCCAGCAGTGCCACGAGGGGGCAGTACGAGCAGTACTTC
>TRBD2|TRBJ2-1|TRBV12-3/TRBV12-4|few
CASSPPRGAYNEQFF
TGTGCCAGCAGCCCCCCGCGGGGGGCATACAATGAGCAGTTCTTC
>NA|TRBJ2-1|TRBV12-3/TRBV12-4|NA
CASSLGHKGDGEFF
TGTGCCAGCAGTTTAGGGCACAAGGGAGACGGGGAGTTCTTC
>NA|TRBJ2-7|TRBV5-1|few
CASSSGDAYEQYF
TGCGCCAGCAGTTCCGGGGATGCCTACGAGCAGTACTTC
>NA|TRBJ2-2|TRBV29-1|few
CSVGGASWNTGELFF
TGCAGCGTTGGAGGAGCGAGCTGGAACACCGGGGAGCTGTTTTTT
>TRBD2|TRBJ2-3|TRBV4-1|NA
CASSQSASGSTDTQYF
TGCGCCAGCAGCCAGTCGGCTAGCGGGAGCACAGATACGCAGTATTTT
>NA|TRBJ2-5|TRBV24-1|few
CATSDLGKETQYF
TGTGCCACCAGTGATTTGGGGAAAGAGACCCAGTACTTC
>NA|TRBJ2-7|TRBV20-1|few
CSAPGPVSYEQYF
TGCAGTGCCCCCGGCCCAGTGTCCTACGAGCAGTACTTC
>NA|TRBJ1-5|TRBV6-1|NA
CASRDGFSNQPQHF
TGTGCCAGCAGGGACGGTTTTAGCAATCAGCCCCAGCATTTT
>NA|TRBJ2-3|TRBV5-6|NA
CASSPPFPTDTQYF
TGTGCCAGCAGCCCGCCCTTCCCCACAGATACGCAGTATTTT
>NA|TRBJ1-2|TRBV3-1|few
CASSQDMRDFNGYTF
TGTGCCAGCAGCCAAGATATGAGGGATTTTAATGGCTACACCTTC
>TRBD1|TRBJ2-5|TRBV29-1|few
CSATGGPETQYF
TGCAGCGCCACAGGGGGCCCAGAGACCCAGTACTTC
>TRBD1|TRBJ1-5|TRBV12-3/TRBV12-4|few
CASRRTGSANQPQHF
TGTGCCAGCAGACGGACAGGGAGCGCCAATCAGCCCCAGCATTTT
>NA|TRBJ1-4|TRBV2|NA
CASNGFVGTNEKLFF
TGTGCCAGCAATGGGTTTGTGGGAACTAATGAAAAACTGTTTTTT
>NA|TRBJ1-1|TRBV27|NA
CASIITGVHTEAFF
TGTGCCAGCATCATAACAGGAGTCCATACTGAAGCTTTCTTT
>TRBD2|TRBJ2-5|TRBV10-3|many
CAISRGLDSETQYF
TGTGCCATCTCGCGTGGACTAGATTCCGAGACCCAGTACTTC
>NA|TRBJ1-2|TRBV27|NA
CASSSFDRAGGAYGYTF
TGTGCCAGCAGTAGCTTCGATCGGGCTGGGGGCGCTTATGGCTACACCTTC
>NA|TRBJ1-4|TRBV20-1|few
CSASPGRGSEKLFF
TGCAGTGCTAGTCCCGGACGGGGCTCTGAGAAACTGTTTTTT
>NA|TRBJ2-7|TRBV6-2/TRBV6-3|NA
CASSKTGLAYYEQYF
TGTGCCAGCAGTAAGACAGGTCTCGCCTACTACGAGCAGTACTTC
>NA|TRBJ1-2|TRBV6-1|NA
CATLPRSTF
TGTGCCACCCTCCCCCGGAGCACCTTC
>NA|TRBJ2-2|TRBV5-1|many
CASSLQQPNTGELFF
TGCGCCAGCAGCTTGCAACAGCCTAACACCGGGGAGCTGTTTTTT
>NA|TRBJ2-1|TRBV6-1|NA
CASSEGVGRLLSYNEQFF
TGTGCCAGCAGTGAAGGGGTTGGTCGGCTGCTATCCTACAATGAGCAGTTCTTC
>NA|TRBJ2-3|TRBV7-6|NA
CASSLGVVSTDTQYF
TGTGCCAGCAGCTTGGGGGTCGTGAGCACAGATACGCAGTATTTT
>TRBD2|TRBJ2-1|TRBV24-1|NA
CATSDRGGRAWNEQFF
TGTGCCACCAGTGATAGAGGCGGGAGAGCGTGGAATGAGCAGTTCTTC
>TRBD1|TRBJ1-1|TRBV29-1|NA
CSGRQGNTEAFF
TGCAGCGGACGACAGGGTAACACTGAAGCTTTCTTT
>NA|TRBJ2-7|TRBV7-8|few
CASSPDPQGRKGYEQYF
TGTGCCAGCAGCCCCGATCCTCAGGGGAGAAAGGGGTACGAGCAGTACTTC
>NA|TRBJ1-3|TRBV6-2/TRBV6-3|few
CASSYGGRLTGNTIYF
TGTGCCAGCAGTTACGGCGGCAGACTTACTGGAAACACCATATATTTT